The T cell receptor (beta chain) under discussion was sequenced for a study of T cell changes during pregnancy in multiple sclerosis. Clones were sequenced by immunoSEQ multiplex PCR, and TCRdb holds only the in-frame ones, with some missing. The table has approximately 88,000 clones, approximately 94% seen once. V shed 0 bases and J 2 bases; nucleotides not matched to a gene: 7. From germline, CDR1 is SQVTM and CDR2 ANQGSEA. The length of the CDR3 is 15 residues. This chain links TRBV29-1 with TRBJ2-7; TRBD2 matches at 7 bases. This specimen consisted of peripheral blood, obtained in the third trimester of pregnancy. This clonotype was sampled from a female donor with multiple sclerosis, enrolled in a pregnancy study. The CDR3 reads CSVEDRGRGTYEQYF. The CDR3 nucleotides read TGCAGCGTTGAAGATCGAGGGAGGGGAACCTACGAGCAGTACTTC.